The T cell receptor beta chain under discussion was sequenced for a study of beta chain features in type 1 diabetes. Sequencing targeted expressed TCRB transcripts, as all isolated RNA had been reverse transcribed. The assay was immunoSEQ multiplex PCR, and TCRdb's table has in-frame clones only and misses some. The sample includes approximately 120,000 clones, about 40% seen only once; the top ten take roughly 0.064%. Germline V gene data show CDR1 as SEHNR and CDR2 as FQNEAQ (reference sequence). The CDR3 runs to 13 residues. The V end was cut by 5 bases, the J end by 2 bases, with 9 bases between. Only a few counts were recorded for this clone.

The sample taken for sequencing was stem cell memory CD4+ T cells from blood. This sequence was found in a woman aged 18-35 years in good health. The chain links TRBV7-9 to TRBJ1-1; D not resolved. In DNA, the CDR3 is TGTGCCAGCAGCGTGGCCTTAAACACTGAAGCTTTCTTT. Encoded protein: CASSVALNTEAFF.